These T cell receptor beta chains were read from a single sample in a study of cytomegalovirus exposure and HLA in healthy donors. Repertoires were generated with immunoSEQ multiplex PCR, while TCRdb's copy carries only in-frame clones and drops some. The repertoire includes about 230,000 clones, about 80% of them detected once, and 2.5% to 3% sits in the top ten. The sample was PBMCs. These receptor sequences come from a woman aged 55-69 years in good health and CMV-seropositive. Both conserved end residues are part of each CDR3. Each record gives: J gene, V gene, D gene, clone size, CDR3 DNA, CDR3 protein. D genes are given only for firm matches. For some rows the clone size is stated as once, few or many, or as a class when expanded; others skip it.

TRBJ1-1	TRBV6-5	TRBD1	NA	TGTGCCAGCAGTAAGGGACAGGGATCGAACACTGAAGCTTTCTTT	CASSKGQGSNTEAFF
TRBJ2-5	TRBV7-2	TRBD2	NA	TGTGCCAGCAGCTTACAGCGGGGGAGAGAGACCCAGTACTTC	CASSLQRGRETQYF
TRBJ1-5	TRBV2	TRBD1	NA	TGTGCCAGCAGTAAGAGTCCGGGACAGGGGAATCAGCCCCAGCATTTT	CASSKSPGQGNQPQHF
TRBJ2-3	TRBV19	TRBD1	few	TGTGCCAGTAGTTACCGGGACAGGGATCAATCGAATACGCAGTATTTT	CASSYRDRDQSNTQYF
TRBJ1-4	TRBV12-5	NA	NA	TGTGCTAGTGGGGCGGAGTCTAATGAAAAACTGTTTTTT	CASGAESNEKLFF
TRBJ2-7	TRBV7-2	TRBD2	NA	TGTGCCAGCAGCTTAGTTAGCGGGGGGGACGAGCAGTACTTC	CASSLVSGGDEQYF
TRBJ2-2	TRBV9	TRBD2	NA	TGTGCCAGCAGCGCCAGGACTAGCGGGATTGGGGGGGAGCTGTTTTTT	CASSARTSGIGGELFF
TRBJ1-6	TRBV6-5	NA	once	TGTGCCAGCAGTTTAGGGGTCTCCTATAATTCACCCCTCCACTTT	CASSLGVSYNSPLHF
TRBJ2-4	TRBV7-9	TRBD1	few	TGTGCCAGCAGCTTCCGGACAGGCCGCGATGACATTCAGTACTTC	CASSFRTGRDDIQYF
TRBJ2-1	TRBV11-3	NA	NA	TGTGCCAGCAGCTCAATGGGTAGGCAGGGGTTGTACAATGAGCAGTTCTTC	CASSSMGRQGLYNEQFF
TRBJ1-1	TRBV7-2	NA	few	TGTGCCAGCAGCTTATTCGGGGTGAACACTGAAGCTTTCTTT	CASSLFGVNTEAFF
TRBJ1-5	TRBV27	NA	NA	TGTGCCAGCAGACGGGGTGTCAATCAGCCCCAGCATTTT	CASRRGVNQPQHF
TRBJ2-1	TRBV5-4	TRBD2	NA	TGTGCCAGCAGCTTAAAGACTAGCGGGGATACTGAGCAGTTCTTC	CASSLKTSGDTEQFF
TRBJ2-3	TRBV27	NA	NA	TGTGCCAGCAGTTCATCTCTATCGGGAGCAGGTACGCAGTATTTT	CASSSSLSGAGTQYF
TRBJ2-6	TRBV5-4	NA	NA	TGTGCCAGCAGCCCTAACAGGGCTGGGGCCAACGTCCTGACTTTC	CASSPNRAGANVLTF
TRBJ2-4	TRBV10-3	NA	few	TGTGCCATCATGGAACGGGAGGGGGCGGACATTCAGTACTTC	CAIMEREGADIQYF